The 16 T cell receptor beta chains reported below all come from one sample, sequenced in a study of blood T cell repertoires in COVID-19. Profiling relied on immunoSEQ multiplex PCR, and the TCRdb table lists in-frame clones only, not all of them. Of about 60,000 clones listed, 70% to 85% are singletons. The specimen sequenced was peripheral blood. The receptor source for this set is a human donor in a cohort sampled during active COVID-19.

The CDR3 sequence: CASSGHGRYYNEQFF. In DNA form, the CDR3 reads TGTGCCAGCAGCGGACACGGGAGGTATTACAATGAGCAGTTCTTC. The rearrangement uses TRBV6-5 and TRBJ2-1; 7 bases agree with TRBD2. Germline CDR1 is MNHEY and CDR2 is SVGAGI. V lost 6 bases, J lost 4 bases, and 9 bases stayed unmatched. This CDR3 comprises 15 residues.

The chain is built from TRBV28 and TRBJ2-7; possibly TRBD2 for D (6 bases). This CDR3 is built from 19 residues. Trimming removed 3 bases from V and 4 bases from J, with 28 bases in between. Germline values: CDR1 MDHEN, CDR2 SYDVKM. DNA for the CDR3: TGTGCCAGCAGTTTTTATGCCGGGGCCCTCGCGGCGGGGAATTACGAGCAGTACTTC. This encodes CASSFYAGALAAGNYEQYF.

The chain combines TRBV4-2 with TRBJ2-7; 7 bases line up with TRBD1. This CDR3 comprises 18 residues. Germline V gene sequence: CDR1 LGHNA, CDR2 YNFKEQ. Trimming cost V 0 bases and J 2 bases; bases outside gene matches: 13. In DNA, the CDR3 is TGTGCCAGCAGCCAAGATTCCCCGGGACAGCTCAAAGCCTACGAGCAGTACTTC. Protein product: CASSQDSPGQLKAYEQYF.

V gene TRBV5-1 combines with J gene TRBJ2-1; 11 nucleotides agree with TRBD2. This CDR3 is built from 17 residues. Germline V gene lookup returns CDR1 SGHRS and CDR2 YFSETQ. V was pared by 2 bases and J by 2 bases, with 6 bases of the junction left unmatched. The CDR3 sequence is CASSFPTSGIPYNEQFF. In nucleotides, the CDR3 is TGCGCCAGCAGCTTCCCGACTAGCGGGATACCCTACAATGAGCAGTTCTTC.

Only a few counts were recorded for this clone. CDR3 region: CASSFDRGREQPQHF. Written as DNA, the CDR3 is TGTGCCAGCAGCTTCGACAGGGGGCGAGAGCAGCCCCAGCATTTT. The rearrangement joins TRBV7-2 to TRBJ1-5, with 10 nucleotides matching TRBD1. CDR1 is SGHTA, CDR2 FQGNSA, per germline. The CDR3 is 15 residues long. The V segment lost 3 bases and the J segment 7 bases; nucleotides outside the gene matches: 6.

The rearrangement links TRBV11-2 to TRBJ2-2; 9 positions agree with TRBD1. The CDR3 runs to 17 residues. The ends lost 2 bases at V and 4 bases at J; junction bases unmatched: 8. Germline CDR1 is SGHAT and CDR2 is FQNNGV. CDR3 residues: CASSLPTGGRGTGELFF. The DNA for the CDR3 is TGTGCCAGCAGCTTACCCACAGGGGGCCGGGGCACCGGGGAGCTGTTTTTT.

The chain links TRBV7-3 to TRBJ2-3, with 9 nucleotides matching TRBD1. With 7 bases clipped from V and 9 bases from J, the junction kept 17 bases outside the gene matches. Germline values: CDR1 SGHTA, CDR2 FQGTGA. CDR3 length: 16 amino acids. The CDR3, as DNA: TGTGCCAGCACTCCGACCCCAGGGACAGGGACTGGGACGCAGTATTTT. This gives the protein CASTPTPGTGTGTQYF.

The chain couples TRBV28 to TRBJ2-1, with 10 nucleotides matching TRBD2. Looked up from germline, CDR1 is MDHEN and CDR2 is SYDVKM. This CDR3 has 15 amino acids. V shed 3 bases, J shed 2 bases, and the junction held 1 base outside the gene matches. The CDR3 nucleotides read TGTGCCAGCAGTTTTAGCGGGAGGCCCTACAATGAGCAGTTCTTC. Translated, it gives CASSFSGRPYNEQFF.

The CDR3 coding sequence is TGCGCCAGCAGCCAAGACCGACTAGCGGGAGGGAGGAACACCGGGGAGCTGTTTTTT. It translates to CASSQDRLAGGRNTGELFF. This chain links TRBV4-1 with TRBJ2-2; 14 positions match TRBD2. Germline CDR1 reads MGHRA; CDR2 reads YSYEKL. Trimming removed 0 bases from V and 1 base from J; junction bases left unmatched: 4. The CDR3 totals 19 residues.

The chain employs TRBV28 and TRBJ1-2, with 7 bases aligning to TRBD1. J gave up 4 bases and V 8 bases, and 7 bases lay outside the gene matches. The CDR3 sequence is 13 residues long. CDR1 is MDHEN, CDR2 SYDVKM, per germline. CDR3 protein: CASAQGGSYGYTF. DNA for the CDR3: TGTGCCAGCGCCCAGGGGGGAAGCTATGGCTACACCTTC.

The chain has TRBV13 and TRBJ1-1; D remains ambiguous. Germline-derived CDR1 and CDR2 are PRHDT and FYEKMQ (reference sequence). CDR3 length: 15 amino acids. With 4 bases removed from V and 1 base from J, the gap between germline ends came to 13 bases. The CDR3: CASSSQYPSNTEAFF. CDR3 coding DNA: TGTGCCAGCAGCTCCCAGTATCCATCGAACACTGAAGCTTTCTTT.

The V gene is TRBV19, the J gene TRBJ2-3; 8 bases line up with TRBD2. Germline-derived CDR1 and CDR2 are LNHDA and SQIVND (reference sequence). V lost 7 bases, J lost 4 bases, and 7 bases stayed unmatched. The CDR3 is 14 residues long. This CDR3 is CASTPGGRSDTQYF. DNA for the CDR3: TGTGCCAGTACGCCGGGGGGGAGATCAGATACGCAGTATTTT.

The chain employs TRBV7-2 and TRBJ1-5; D is unresolved. CDR1 is SGHTA and CDR2 is FQGNSA in the germline V gene. With 5 bases removed from V and 3 bases from J, the gap between germline ends came to 14 bases. The CDR3 spans 15 residues. DNA of the CDR3: TGTGCCAGCAGCCCGGCGGGCAAACACAATCAGCCCCAGCATTTT. This gives the protein CASSPAGKHNQPQHF. Complete variable domain (other parts from reference TRBV7-2 and TRBJ1-5): GAGVSQSPSNKVTEKGKDVELRCDPISGHTALYWYRQSLGQGLEFLIYFQGNSAPDKSGLPSDRFSAERTGGSVSTLTIQRTQQEDSAVYLCASSPAGKHNQPQHFGDGTRLSIL.

The chain couples TRBV27 to TRBJ2-1, with D perhaps matching TRBD2 (6 bases). CDR1 is MNHEY, CDR2 SMNVEV, per germline (reference sequence). The CDR3 is 16 residues long. Trimming pared 6 bases from V and 6 bases from J, leaving 21 bases between. CDR3 DNA: TGTGCCAGCAGAACTGGATTAGCGGAGATCCTCAATGAGCAGTTCTTC. As protein: CASRTGLAEILNEQFF.

The chain is built from TRBV7-3 and TRBJ1-1; D remains unclear. The length of the CDR3 is 15 residues. CDR1 and CDR2 from the germline V gene are SGHTA and FQGTGA. V dropped 0 bases and J dropped 2 bases, with 10 bases sitting between them. In DNA form, the CDR3 reads TGTGCCAGCAGCTTAACTGGGGAGCTCAACACTGAAGCTTTCTTT. Translating it yields CASSLTGELNTEAFF.

This clone was picked up one time. This chain joins TRBV6-4 and TRBJ2-2; D is possibly TRBD1 (5 bases). V lost 3 bases and J 3 bases, leaving 14 bases between the germline ends. The germline CDR1 and CDR2 sequences are MRHNA and SNTAGT. There are 16 residues in the CDR3. The CDR3 spells CASSESQGRDTGELFF. The DNA of the CDR3 is TGTGCCAGCAGTGAGTCCCAGGGTAGGGACACCGGGGAGCTGTTTTTT.